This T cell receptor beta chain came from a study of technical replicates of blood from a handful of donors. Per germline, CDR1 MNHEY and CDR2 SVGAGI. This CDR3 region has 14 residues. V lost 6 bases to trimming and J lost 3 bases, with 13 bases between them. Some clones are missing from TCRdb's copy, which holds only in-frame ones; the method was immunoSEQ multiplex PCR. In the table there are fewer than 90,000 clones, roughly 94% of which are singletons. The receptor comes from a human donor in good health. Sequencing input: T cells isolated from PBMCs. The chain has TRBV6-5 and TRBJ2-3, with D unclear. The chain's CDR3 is CASRSELGTDTQYF. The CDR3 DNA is TGTGCCAGCAGATCGGAACTCGGGACAGATACGCAGTATTTT.